These T cell receptor beta chains were read from a single sample in a study of chemoradiotherapy in HPV16-positive cancers. The protocol was immunoSEQ multiplex PCR, while the TCRdb copy is restricted to in-frame clones and leaves out a portion. The sample consists of about 12,000 clones, around 87% of them appearing once. Sampling was conducted from a patient who underwent chemoradiotherapy. The receptor source for this set is a human donor with HPV-associated anogenital cancer. CDR3s leave out the opening cysteine and the closing phenylalanine or tryptophan. The order of the fields is J gene, clone size, V gene, CDR3 protein. Clone size is stated in some rows and not others, as once, few, many or a class when expanded.

TRBJ1-4 | - | TRBV27 | ASSLIQGAGEKLF
TRBJ2-5 | - | TRBV27 | ASSPSTGKTQY
TRBJ1-6 | - | TRBV4-2 | ASSQEHPSLNSPLH
TRBJ1-3 | - | TRBV19 | ASSTPRDSGNTIY
TRBJ1-2 | - | TRBV18 | ASSPRTGDYGYT
TRBJ2-7 | - | TRBV13 | ASSYQRGSSYEQY
TRBJ2-1 | - | TRBV19 | ASSIFLAGGYEQF
TRBJ2-3 | - | TRBV2 | ASSESDTQY
TRBJ2-2 | - | TRBV27 | ASSPLSSGNTGELF
TRBJ2-5 | - | TRBV15 | ATSRSPGLAGQETQY
TRBJ1-6 | - | TRBV4-1 | ASRTGQAFKSGSPLH
TRBJ1-3 | - | TRBV5-1 | ASSLDRHSGNTIY
TRBJ2-3 | - | TRBV5-6 | ASSRLAGDTQY
TRBJ2-1 | - | TRBV6-6 | ASRQMGAGGHNEQF
TRBJ1-1 | - | TRBV6-5 | ASRTPDRGNTEAF
TRBJ1-1 | once | TRBV23-1 | ASITGPRHTEAF
TRBJ2-2 | - | TRBV5-1 | ASSSGRQGANTGELF
TRBJ1-1 | - | TRBV27 | ASSIGQGAFTEAF
TRBJ2-5 | once | TRBV5-8 | ASSLEVGLAGEETQY
TRBJ2-5 | - | TRBV18 | ASSLWGTGSETQY
TRBJ2-3 | - | TRBV27 | ASSLSGGVKQY
TRBJ1-5 | - | TRBV6-5 | AAQQARGQPQH
TRBJ1-1 | once | TRBV2 | ASHGQGPSNTEAF
TRBJ1-2 | - | TRBV5-1 | ASRLTTGPSSYGYT
TRBJ1-1 | - | TRBV4-2 | ASSQVSSLGGTEAF
TRBJ2-2 | - | TRBV2 | ASSGGGSYTGELF
TRBJ2-3 | - | TRBV4-2 | ASSPRTSGDTQY
TRBJ2-7 | - | TRBV5-1 | ASSRASGGTYEQY
TRBJ2-7 | - | TRBV27 | ASSFVRGGWEQY
TRBJ2-5 | - | TRBV4-1 | ASSQDPGAWETQY
TRBJ1-1 | - | TRBV27 | ASSLMPGNTEAF
TRBJ2-3 | - | TRBV14 | ASSQDLWRDTQY
TRBJ2-5 | - | TRBV11-2 | ASSLDRPQETQY
TRBJ1-1 | - | TRBV5-6 | ASNSQANEAF
TRBJ1-2 | - | TRBV10-1 | ATSRGANYGYT
TRBJ1-1 | - | TRBV27 | ASSFKGANTEAF
TRBJ2-5 | - | TRBV9 | ASSVGVAGMETQY
TRBJ1-3 | - | TRBV28 | ASSDTGNTIY
TRBJ1-2 | once | TRBV6-6 | ASSTTGYGYT
TRBJ2-3 | - | TRBV2 | ASSETWGDTQY
TRBJ1-6 | - | TRBV6-1 | ASSEAKAGGRSSPLH
TRBJ2-5 | - | TRBV6-1 | ASREADRTLRETQY